Presented here are 4 T cell receptor beta chains from one specimen sequenced in a study of cytotoxic CD8 clonotypes in ibrutinib-treated CLL. The protocol was immunoSEQ multiplex PCR, while the TCRdb copy is restricted to in-frame clones and leaves out a portion. The sample lists about 120,000 clones, roughly 60% occurring once. Specimen: PBMCs, collected after 24 months of ibrutinib treatment. The receptors stem from a human donor with chronic lymphocytic leukemia.

V and J are TRBV7-9 and TRBJ2-3, with D possibly matching TRBD2 (6 bases). The CDR3 has 13 amino acids. Trimming removed 5 bases from V and 0 bases from J, with 6 bases in between. CDR1 and CDR2 (germline): SEHNR, FQNEAQ (reference sequence). CDR3 bases: TGTGCCAGCAGCCGGGGGAGCACAGATACGCAGTATTTT. Its protein product is CASSRGSTDTQYF.

This clone was found a few times. This chain connects TRBV6-1 to TRBJ1-2; 7 bases are a match to TRBD1. CDR3 length: 14 amino acids. Trimming took 7 bases from V and 8 from J; bases not matched to a gene: 13. Germline V gives CDR1 MNHNS, CDR2 SASEGT. CDR3 DNA: TGTGCCAGCACCCCGGGCAGACAGGGCGGGGGCTACACCTTC. Translating it yields CASTPGRQGGGYTF.

The chain employs TRBV19 and TRBJ1-4, with D hard to call. This CDR3 region has 13 residues. CDR1 and CDR2 from the germline V gene are LNHDA and SQIVND (reference sequence). V lost 9 bases to trimming and J lost 5 bases, with 13 bases between them. The CDR3 DNA reads as TGTGCCAGCAGGACTGCTACGAATGAAAAACTGTTTTTT. Translation: CASRTATNEKLFF.

The chain links TRBV29-1 to TRBJ1-1; D unclear. Germline V gene data show CDR1 as SQVTM and CDR2 as ANQGSEA. V lost 5 bases to trimming and J lost 3 bases, with 7 bases between them. The CDR3 consists of 11 residues. The CDR3 sequence: CSVQGYTEAFF. The CDR3 coding sequence is TGCAGCGTTCAAGGTTACACTGAAGCTTTCTTT.